Below, one T cell receptor beta chain is given with its context. Sequenced by immunoSEQ multiplex PCR; TCRdb stores in-frame clones only, minus some. The table has roughly 92,000 clones, more than 70% seen once. V lost 6 bases to trimming and J lost 8 bases; unmatched junction nucleotides: 5. The CDR3 is 13 amino acids. Germline V gives CDR1 SGHDT, CDR2 YYEEEE. This entry comes from a study of identifying expanded T cells in peripheral blood. This clonotype was sampled from a person aged 18-69 years in good health. Sequences were obtained from blood. V and J are TRBV5-6 and TRBJ2-1, with TRBD1 matching over 10 bases. CDR3 sequence (DNA): TGTGCCAGCAACCGGGACAGGGGTTATGAGCAGTTCTTC. Protein sequence: CASNRDRGYEQFF.